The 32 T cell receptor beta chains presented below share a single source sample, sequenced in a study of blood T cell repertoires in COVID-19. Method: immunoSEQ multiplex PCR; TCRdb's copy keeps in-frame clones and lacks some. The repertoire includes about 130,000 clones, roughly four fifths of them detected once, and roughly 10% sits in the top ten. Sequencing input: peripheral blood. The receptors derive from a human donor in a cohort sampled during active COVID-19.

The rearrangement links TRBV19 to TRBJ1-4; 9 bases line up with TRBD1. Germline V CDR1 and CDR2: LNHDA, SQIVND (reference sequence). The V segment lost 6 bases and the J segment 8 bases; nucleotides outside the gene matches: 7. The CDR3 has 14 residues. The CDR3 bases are TGTGCCAGTAGCTACCTCGGGACAGGGGAAAAACTGTTTTTT. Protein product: CASSYLGTGEKLFF.

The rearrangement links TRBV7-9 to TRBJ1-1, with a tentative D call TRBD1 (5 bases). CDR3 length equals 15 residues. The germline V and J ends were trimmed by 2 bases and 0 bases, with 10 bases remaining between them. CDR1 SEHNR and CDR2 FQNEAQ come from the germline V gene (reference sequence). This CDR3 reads CASSLQGPMNTEAFF. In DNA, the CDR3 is TGTGCCAGCAGCTTACAGGGTCCCATGAACACTGAAGCTTTCTTT.

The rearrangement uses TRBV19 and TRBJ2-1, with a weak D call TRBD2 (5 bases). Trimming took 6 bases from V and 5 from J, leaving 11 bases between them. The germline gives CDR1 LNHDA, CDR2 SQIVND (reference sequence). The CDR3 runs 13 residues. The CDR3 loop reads CASRGREDNEQFF. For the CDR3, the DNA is TGTGCCAGTAGAGGGAGAGAAGACAATGAGCAGTTCTTC.

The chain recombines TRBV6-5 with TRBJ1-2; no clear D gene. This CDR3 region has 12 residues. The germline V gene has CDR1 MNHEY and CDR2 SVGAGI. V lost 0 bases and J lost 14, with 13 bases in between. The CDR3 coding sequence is TGTGCCAGCAGTTACTCTGCCGGGGAGGTAACCTTC. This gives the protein CASSYSAGEVTF.

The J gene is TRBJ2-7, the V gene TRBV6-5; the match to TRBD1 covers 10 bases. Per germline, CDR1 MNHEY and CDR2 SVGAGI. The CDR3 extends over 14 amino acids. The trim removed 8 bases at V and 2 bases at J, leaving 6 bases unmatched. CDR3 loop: CASSIGTGAYEQYF. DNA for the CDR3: TGTGCCAGCTCCATCGGGACAGGGGCCTACGAGCAGTACTTC.

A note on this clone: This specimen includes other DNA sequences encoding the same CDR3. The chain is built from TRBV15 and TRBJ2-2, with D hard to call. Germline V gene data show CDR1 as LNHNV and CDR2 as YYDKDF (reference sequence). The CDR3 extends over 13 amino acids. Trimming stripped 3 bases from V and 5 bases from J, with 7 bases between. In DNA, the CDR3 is TGTGCCACCAGCAGGAGAGGAACCGGGGAGCTGTTTTTT. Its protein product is CATSRRGTGELFF.

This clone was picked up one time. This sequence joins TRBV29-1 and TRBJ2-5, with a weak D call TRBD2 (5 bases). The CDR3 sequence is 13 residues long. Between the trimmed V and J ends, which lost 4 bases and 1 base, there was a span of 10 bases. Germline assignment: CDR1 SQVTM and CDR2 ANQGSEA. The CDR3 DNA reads TGCAGCGTTGCGTCTAGCCCCCAAGAGACCCAGTACTTC. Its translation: CSVASSPQETQYF.

CDR3 residues: CASSYSSTGEEQFF. CDR3 DNA: TGTGCCAGCAGTTACTCGAGTACGGGAGAGGAGCAGTTCTTC. This sequence joins TRBV6-5 and TRBJ2-1, with a tentative D call TRBD2 (6 bases). With 0 bases removed from V and 10 bases from J, the gap between germline ends came to 13 bases. The length of the CDR3 is 14 residues. The germline gives CDR1 MNHEY, CDR2 SVGAGI.

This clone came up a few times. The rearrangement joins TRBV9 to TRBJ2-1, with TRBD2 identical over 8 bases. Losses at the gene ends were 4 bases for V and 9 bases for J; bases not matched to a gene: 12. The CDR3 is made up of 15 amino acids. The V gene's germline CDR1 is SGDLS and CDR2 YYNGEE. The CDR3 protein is CASSPRSGGKGEQFF. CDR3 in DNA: TGTGCCAGCAGCCCTCGCAGCGGGGGAAAAGGTGAGCAGTTCTTC.

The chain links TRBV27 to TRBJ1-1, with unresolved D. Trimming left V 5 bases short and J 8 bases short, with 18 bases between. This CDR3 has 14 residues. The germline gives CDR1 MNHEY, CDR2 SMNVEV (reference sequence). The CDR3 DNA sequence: TGTGCCAGCAGTCCTTACCAGCCCCGGGTAGAAGCTTTCTTT. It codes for CASSPYQPRVEAFF.

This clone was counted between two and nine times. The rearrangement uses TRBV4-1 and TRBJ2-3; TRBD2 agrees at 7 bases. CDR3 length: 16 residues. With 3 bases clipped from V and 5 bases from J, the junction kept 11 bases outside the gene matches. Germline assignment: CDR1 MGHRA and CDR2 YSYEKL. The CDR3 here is CASSQGSGVSVDTQYF. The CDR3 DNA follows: TGCGCCAGCAGCCAGGGGAGCGGGGTTAGTGTAGATACGCAGTATTTT.

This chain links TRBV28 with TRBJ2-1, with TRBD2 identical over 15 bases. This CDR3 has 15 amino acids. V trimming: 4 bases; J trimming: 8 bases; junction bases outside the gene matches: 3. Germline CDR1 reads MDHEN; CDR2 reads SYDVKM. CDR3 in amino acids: CASSWTSGGADEQFF. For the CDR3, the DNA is TGTGCCAGCAGTTGGACTAGCGGGGGGGCCGATGAGCAGTTCTTC.

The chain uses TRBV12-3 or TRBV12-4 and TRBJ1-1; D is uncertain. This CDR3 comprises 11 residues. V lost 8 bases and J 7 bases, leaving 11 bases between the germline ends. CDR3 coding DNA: TGTGCCAGCGCCCAGGTCAGTGAAGCTTTCTTT. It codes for CASAQVSEAFF.

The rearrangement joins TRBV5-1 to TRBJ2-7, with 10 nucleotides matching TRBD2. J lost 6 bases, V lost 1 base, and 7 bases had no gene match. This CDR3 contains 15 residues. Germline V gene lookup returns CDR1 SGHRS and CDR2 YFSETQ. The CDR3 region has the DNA TGCGCCAGCAGCTTGATTCCTAGCGGGGGTGGCGAGCAGTACTTC. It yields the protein CASSLIPSGGGEQYF.

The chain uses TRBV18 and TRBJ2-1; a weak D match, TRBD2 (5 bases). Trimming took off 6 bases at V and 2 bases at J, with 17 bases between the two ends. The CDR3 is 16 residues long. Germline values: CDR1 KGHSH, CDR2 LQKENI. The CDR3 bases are TGTGCCAGCTCTTCTCCTATTCGAGGGCCCTACAATGAGCAGTTCTTC. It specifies CASSSPIRGPYNEQFF.

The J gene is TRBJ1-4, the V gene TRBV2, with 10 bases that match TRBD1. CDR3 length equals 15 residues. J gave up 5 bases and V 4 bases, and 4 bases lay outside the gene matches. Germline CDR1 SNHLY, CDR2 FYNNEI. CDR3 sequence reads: CASSGLTGGNEKLFF. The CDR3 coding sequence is TGTGCCAGCAGTGGCCTGACAGGGGGCAATGAAAAACTGTTTTTT.

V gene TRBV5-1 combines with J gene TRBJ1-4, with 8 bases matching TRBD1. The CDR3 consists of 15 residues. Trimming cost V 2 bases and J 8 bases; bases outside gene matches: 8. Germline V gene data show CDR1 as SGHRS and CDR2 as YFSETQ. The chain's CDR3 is CASSFFPGQEEKLFF. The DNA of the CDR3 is TGCGCCAGCAGCTTTTTCCCGGGACAGGAGGAAAAACTGTTTTTT.

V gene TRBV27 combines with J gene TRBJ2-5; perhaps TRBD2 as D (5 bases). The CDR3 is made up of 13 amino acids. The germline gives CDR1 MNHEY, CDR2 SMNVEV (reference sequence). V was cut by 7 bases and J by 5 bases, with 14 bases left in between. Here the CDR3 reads CASIPGLEETQYF. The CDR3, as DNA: TGTGCCAGCATCCCGGGATTGGAGGAGACCCAGTACTTC.

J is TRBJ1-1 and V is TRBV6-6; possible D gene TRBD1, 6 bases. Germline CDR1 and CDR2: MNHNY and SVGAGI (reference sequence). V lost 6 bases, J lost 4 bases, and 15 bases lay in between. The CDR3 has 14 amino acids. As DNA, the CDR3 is TGTGCCAGCAGCGCGGGGGGGACAAGCACTGAAGCTTTCTTT. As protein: CASSAGGTSTEAFF.

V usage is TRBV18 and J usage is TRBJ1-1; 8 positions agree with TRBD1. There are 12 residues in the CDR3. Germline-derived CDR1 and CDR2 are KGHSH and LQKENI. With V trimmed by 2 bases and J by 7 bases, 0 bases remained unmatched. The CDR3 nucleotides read TGTGCCAGCTCACCAGACAGGGGTGAAGCTTTCTTT. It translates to CASSPDRGEAFF.

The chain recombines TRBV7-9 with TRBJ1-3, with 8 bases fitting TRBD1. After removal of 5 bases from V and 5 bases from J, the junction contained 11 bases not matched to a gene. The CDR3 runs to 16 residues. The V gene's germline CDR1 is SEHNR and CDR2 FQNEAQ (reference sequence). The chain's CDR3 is CASSLAEGQDRNTIYF. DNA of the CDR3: TGTGCCAGCAGCCTGGCGGAGGGACAGGACCGAAACACCATATATTTT.

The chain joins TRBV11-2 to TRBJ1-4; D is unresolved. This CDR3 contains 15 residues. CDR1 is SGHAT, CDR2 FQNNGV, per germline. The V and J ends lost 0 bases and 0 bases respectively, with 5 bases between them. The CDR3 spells CASSLDTTTNEKLFF. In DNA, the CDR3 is TGTGCCAGCAGCTTAGATACAACAACTAATGAAAAACTGTTTTTT.

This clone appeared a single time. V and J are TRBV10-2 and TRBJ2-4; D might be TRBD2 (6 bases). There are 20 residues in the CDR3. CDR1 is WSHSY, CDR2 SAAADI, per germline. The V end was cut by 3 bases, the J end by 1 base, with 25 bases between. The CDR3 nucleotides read TGCGCCAGCAGTGACCCTACCCCGGACTACGTCCGGAGGGCCAAAAACATTCAGTACTTC. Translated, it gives CASSDPTPDYVRRAKNIQYF.

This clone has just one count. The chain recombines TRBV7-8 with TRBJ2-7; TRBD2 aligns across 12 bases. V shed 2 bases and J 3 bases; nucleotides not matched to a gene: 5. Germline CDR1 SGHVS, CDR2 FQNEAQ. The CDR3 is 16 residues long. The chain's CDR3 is CASSLRRLAGDYEQYF. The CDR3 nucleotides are TGTGCCAGCAGCTTAAGACGACTAGCGGGGGACTACGAGCAGTACTTC.

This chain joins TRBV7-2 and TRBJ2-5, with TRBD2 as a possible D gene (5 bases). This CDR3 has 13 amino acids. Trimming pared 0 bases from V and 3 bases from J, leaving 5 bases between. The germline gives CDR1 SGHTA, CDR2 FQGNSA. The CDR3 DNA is TGTGCCAGCAGCTTAGCTAGCGAAGAGACCCAGTACTTC. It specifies CASSLASEETQYF.

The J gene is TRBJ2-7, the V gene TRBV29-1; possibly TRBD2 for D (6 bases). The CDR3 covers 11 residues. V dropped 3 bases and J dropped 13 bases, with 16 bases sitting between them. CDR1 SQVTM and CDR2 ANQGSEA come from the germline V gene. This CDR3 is CSVEAGSGKYF. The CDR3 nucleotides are TGCAGCGTTGAGGCGGGGTCGGGGAAATACTTC.

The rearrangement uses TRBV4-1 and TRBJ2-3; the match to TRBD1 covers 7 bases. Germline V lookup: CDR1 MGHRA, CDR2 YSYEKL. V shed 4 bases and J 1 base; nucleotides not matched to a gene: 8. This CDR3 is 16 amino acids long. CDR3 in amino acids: CASSRNRGSGTDTQYF. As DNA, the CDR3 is TGCGCCAGCAGCCGCAACAGGGGTTCGGGCACAGATACGCAGTATTTT.

CDR3 DNA sequence: TGTGCCACCGAGGACAGTTATAATTCACCCCTCCACTTT. As protein: CATEDSYNSPLHF. The chain couples TRBV7-9 to TRBJ1-6; tentatively, D is TRBD1 (6 bases). V lost 10 bases and J lost 4, with 11 bases in between. There are 13 residues in the CDR3. CDR1 SEHNR and CDR2 FQNEAQ come from the germline V gene (reference sequence).

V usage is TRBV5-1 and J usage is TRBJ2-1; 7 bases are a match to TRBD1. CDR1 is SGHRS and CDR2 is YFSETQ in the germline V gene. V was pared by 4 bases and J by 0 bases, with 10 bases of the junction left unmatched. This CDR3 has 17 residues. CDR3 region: CASSHRRTGSSYNEQFF. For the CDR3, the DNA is TGCGCCAGCAGCCATCGCCGGACAGGAAGCTCCTACAATGAGCAGTTCTTC.

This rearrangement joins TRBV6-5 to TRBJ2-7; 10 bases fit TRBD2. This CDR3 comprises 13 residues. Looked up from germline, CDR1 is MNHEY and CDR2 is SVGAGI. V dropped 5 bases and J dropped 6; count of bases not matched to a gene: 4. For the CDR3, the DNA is TGTGCCAGCAGTCAGGGACTAGCGACCGAGCAGTACTTC. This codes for CASSQGLATEQYF.

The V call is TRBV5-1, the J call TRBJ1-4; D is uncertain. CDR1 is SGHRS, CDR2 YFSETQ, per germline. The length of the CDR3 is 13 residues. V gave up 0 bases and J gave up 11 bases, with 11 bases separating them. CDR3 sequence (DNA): TGCGCCAGCAGCTTGGGGGCTAATGCGAAACTGTTTTTT. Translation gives CASSLGANAKLFF.

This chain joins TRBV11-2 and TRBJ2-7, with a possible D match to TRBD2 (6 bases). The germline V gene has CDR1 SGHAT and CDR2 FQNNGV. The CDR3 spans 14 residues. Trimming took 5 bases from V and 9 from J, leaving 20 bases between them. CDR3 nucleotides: TGTGCCAGCAGCCCCCCGGAGGGCGCCTCGGGGCAGTACTTC. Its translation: CASSPPEGASGQYF. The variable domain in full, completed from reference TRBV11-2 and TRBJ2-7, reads EAGVAQSPRYKIIEKRQSVAFWCNPISGHATLYWYQQILGQGPKLLIQFQNNGVVDDSQLPKDRFSAERLKGVDSTLKIQPAKLEDSAVYLCASSPPEGASGQYFGPGTRLTVT.